This entry describes one T cell receptor beta chain. This entry comes from a study of lymphopenia after photon versus proton radiotherapy. Produced via immunoSEQ multiplex PCR; TCRdb's table is partial and in-frame only. The data contain 29,000 or so clones, roughly 89% of them singletons. Germline assignment: CDR1 SGHTA and CDR2 FQGNSA. CDR3 length: 16 residues. Unmatched junction bases numbered 5, after V lost 3 bases and J lost 1 base. The J gene is TRBJ2-3, the V gene TRBV7-2; 9 bases fit TRBD2. The clonotype comes from a woman aged 55-75 years with cholangiocarcinoma. Some clones in this sample may be carry-over from other donors' samples. The specimen comprised peripheral blood, sampled from a patient treated with proton-based radiotherapy. CDR3 nucleotide sequence: TGTGCCAGCAGCTTCGCGGGGGGGCCTGGCACAGATACGCAGTATTTT. It encodes CASSFAGGPGTDTQYF.